The present TCR beta chain was sequenced within a study of T cell changes during pregnancy in multiple sclerosis. Libraries were prepared by immunoSEQ multiplex PCR; TCRdb keeps only in-frame clonotypes and omits some of them. This sample has roughly 38,000 clones, with roughly 91% found just once. The receptor comes from a female donor in good health, enrolled as a control in a pregnancy study. Sequences were derived from CD4+ T cells from peripheral blood mononuclear cells, sampled in the second trimester of pregnancy.

In nucleotides, the CDR3 is TGTGCCAGCAGCTTAGGCGGGACAGGCACGGGGGATGGGCAGTTCTTC. Translation: CASSLGGTGTGDGQFF. The rearrangement uses TRBV7-9 and TRBJ2-1; 8 bases match TRBD1. Germline-derived CDR1 and CDR2 are SEHNR and FQNEAQ (reference sequence). Trimming removed 1 base from V and 12 bases from J; junction bases left unmatched: 14. The CDR3 is 16 amino acids.